Listed here are 5 T cell receptor beta chains from one sample, sequenced in a study of identical twins. MiXCR, run by TCRdb on the 5' RACE reads, gives a single entry per CDR3 protein. The sample includes more than 400,000 distinct CDR3 sequences, roughly 15% of them seen just once. These data were likewise used in another study, on yellow fever vaccine responses in identical twins.

The sequenced material came from CD4+ T cells sorted from blood. Receptors were obtained from a young woman in good health.

This chain connects TRBV7-3 to TRBJ2-1, with a tentative D call TRBD2 (6 bases). The V gene's germline CDR1 is SGHTA and CDR2 FQGTGA. The CDR3 runs 15 residues. V dropped 5 bases and J dropped 10 bases, with 21 bases sitting between them. The DNA for the CDR3 is TGTGCCAGCAGCCCAGAGGGGAGGCTGGAGAAAGAGCAGTTCTTC. Protein sequence: CASSPEGRLEKEQFF.

This clonotype was detected a few times. This sequence joins TRBV20-1 and TRBJ2-1; D is possibly TRBD2 (5 bases). This CDR3 spans 12 amino acids. Trimming took 6 bases from V and 12 from J, leaving 18 bases between them. Germline CDR1 reads DFQATT; CDR2 reads SNEGSKA (reference sequence). The CDR3 region has the DNA TGCAGTGCCTGGACTCGGGCGGTTGGGCAGTTCTTC. Amino acid sequence: CSAWTRAVGQFF.

V gene TRBV5-1 combines with J gene TRBJ2-3; 10 bases match TRBD1. This CDR3 region has 18 residues. CDR1 is SGHRS and CDR2 is YFSETQ in the germline V gene. J lost 6 bases, V lost 2 bases, and 15 bases had no gene match. This CDR3 reads CASSLDPSGQGPLDTQYF. CDR3 DNA: TGCGCCAGCAGCTTAGATCCCTCGGGACAGGGGCCCCTCGATACGCAGTATTTT.

There are a few counts of this clonotype. This chain links TRBV12-3 or TRBV12-4 with TRBJ2-1, with 7 bases matching TRBD1. This CDR3 region has 12 residues. J lost 9 bases, V lost 5 bases, and 4 bases had no gene match. The chain's CDR3 is CASSGDSSEQFF. The CDR3 DNA reads as TGTGCCAGCAGTGGGGACAGTAGTGAGCAGTTCTTC.

This sequence joins TRBV15 and TRBJ2-3; the D call may be TRBD1 or TRBD2 (5 bases each). Trimming stripped 0 bases from V and 9 bases from J, with 10 bases between. The V gene's germline CDR1 is LNHNV and CDR2 YYDKDF (reference sequence). The CDR3 has 13 residues. The CDR3 DNA sequence: TGTGCCACCAGCAGAGATCACGGGGACACGCAGTATTTT. This encodes CATSRDHGDTQYF.